The source of this T cell receptor beta chain is a study of spatial heterogeneity in lung cancer. This CDR3 is built from 10 residues. Germline V gene data show CDR1 as SGHRS and CDR2 as YFSETQ. Trimming removed 4 bases at V and 7 bases at J, with 2 bases between. Using its own MiXCR run on the 5' RACE reads, TCRdb lists one record per CDR3 protein. The table has roughly 71,000 distinct CDR3 sequences, approximately 8.9% seen once. The time point here: blood at routine non-recurrence follow-up after resection. Whole RNA obtained from tumor, nontumor lung or frozen PBMC underwent sequencing without sorting.

The chain joins TRBV5-1 to TRBJ1-4; D uncertain. Material: PBMCs, obtained at follow-up. The origin of this receptor is a female donor with early-stage non-small cell lung cancer. CDR3 nucleotide sequence: TGCGCCAGCAGCCTTGAAAAACTGTTTTTT. This translates into CASSLEKLFF.